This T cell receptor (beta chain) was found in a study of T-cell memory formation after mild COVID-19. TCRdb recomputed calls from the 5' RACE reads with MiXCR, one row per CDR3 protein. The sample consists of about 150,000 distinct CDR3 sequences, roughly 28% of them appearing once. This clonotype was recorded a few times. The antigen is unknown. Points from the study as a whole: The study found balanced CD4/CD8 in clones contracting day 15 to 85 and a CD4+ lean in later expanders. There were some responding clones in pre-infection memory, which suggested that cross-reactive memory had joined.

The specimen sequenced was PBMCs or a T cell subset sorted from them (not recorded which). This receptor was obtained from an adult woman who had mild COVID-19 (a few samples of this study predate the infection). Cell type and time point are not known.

The CDR3 DNA reads as TGTGCCAGCTCCAGGGGGGGAAACTACGAGCAGTACTTC. This translates into CASSRGGNYEQYF. The chain recombines TRBV18 with TRBJ2-7, with D perhaps being TRBD1 or TRBD2 (7 bases each). This CDR3 spans 13 amino acids. Germline V gene sequence: CDR1 KGHSH, CDR2 LQKENI. V lost 6 bases to trimming and J lost 3 bases, with 12 bases between them.